This T cell receptor (beta chain) was sequenced in a study of shared clonotypes between healthy human individuals. This clone was counted a single time. V gave up 4 bases and J gave up 2 bases, with 9 bases separating them. CDR3 length: 14 residues. Germline CDR1 and CDR2: SGHTA and FQGTGA. Genomic DNA of every subset was divided equally among multiple immunoSEQ plates. The repertoire was sequenced with immunoSEQ multiplex PCR; TCRdb's copy has only in-frame clones and lacks some. The sample records about 480,000 clones, 70% to 80% being singletons. The origin of this receptor is a woman aged 40 to 55 in good health. Some clones in this sample may be carry-over from other donors' samples. The gene calls are TRBV7-3 and TRBJ2-1; D is tentatively TRBD1 or TRBD2 (5 bases each). Sequencing input: PBMCs. This chain's CDR3 is CASSSRGAYNEQFF. CDR3 sequence (DNA): TGTGCCAGCAGCTCCCGAGGGGCCTACAATGAGCAGTTCTTC.